Following are 20 T cell receptor beta chains from one sample sequenced in a study of T cells after yellow fever vaccination. TCRdb redid the calling of the 5' RACE reads with MiXCR, one entry per CDR3 protein. The data contain some 560,000 distinct CDR3 sequences, approximately 21% of them singletons. Sequences were derived from PBMCs, sampled 15 days after the yellow fever booster vaccination. The receptors shown here come from a young man who received the YFV17D yellow fever vaccine.

This rearrangement joins TRBV6-2 or TRBV6-3 to TRBJ2-1; D ambiguous. With 5 bases removed from V and 9 bases from J, the gap between germline ends came to 14 bases. The CDR3 is 13 amino acids. CDR1 and CDR2 from the germline V gene are MNHEY and SVGEGT. CDR3 sequence (DNA): TGTGCCAGCAGTCACCCCACGAACGGTGAGCAGTTCTTC. Its protein is CASSHPTNGEQFF.

This rearrangement joins TRBV19 to TRBJ1-5, with D perhaps TRBD1 (5 bases). The CDR3 length is 15 residues. From germline, CDR1 is LNHDA and CDR2 SQIVND (reference sequence). The germline V and J ends were trimmed by 2 bases and 4 bases, with 12 bases remaining between them. The CDR3 region is CASSIRGRTNQPQHF. Written as DNA, the CDR3 is TGTGCCAGTAGTATAAGGGGAAGGACAAATCAGCCCCAGCATTTT.

This clonotype occurred a few times. The V gene is TRBV18, the J gene TRBJ2-7; 10 nucleotides line up with TRBD2. V lost 0 bases and J lost 9; bases outside the gene matches: 8. Germline lookup yields CDR1 KGHSH and CDR2 LQKENI. The CDR3 spans 15 residues. In DNA form, the CDR3 reads TGTGCCAGCTCACCACCGGGGGGACTAGCGAACGGGCAGTACTTC. As protein: CASSPPGGLANGQYF.

This clonotype was recorded only once. An end of the junction differs from the germline gene, which may be a read error. This chain links TRBV20-1 with TRBJ2-2; D is uncertain. Germline V gene lookup returns CDR1 DFQATT and CDR2 SNEGSKA (reference sequence). The CDR3 spans 14 residues. The CDR3 reads CSARAGSHTGELFF. The CDR3 coding sequence is TGCAGTGCAAGAGCTGGGTCCCACACCGGGGAGCTGTTTTTT.

The rearrangement links TRBV7-6 to TRBJ2-5; no clear D. V shed 1 base and J shed 5 bases, with 23 bases lying between them. This CDR3 has 18 residues. CDR1 and CDR2 from the germline V gene are SGHVS and FNYEAQ. The CDR3 DNA sequence: TGTGCCAGCAGCTTAGACACTCCAGGCACGCTACAAGGGGAGACCCAGTACTTC. Protein: CASSLDTPGTLQGETQYF.

This clonotype has more than one count but fewer than ten. The chain employs TRBV5-1 and TRBJ1-1; D not resolved. Germline CDR1 SGHRS, CDR2 YFSETQ. Trimming pared 3 bases from V and 3 bases from J, leaving 9 bases between. The CDR3 totals 13 residues. Written as DNA, the CDR3 is TGCGCCAGCAGCTCAACGGGTTACACTGAAGCTTTCTTT. It codes for CASSSTGYTEAFF.

The chain recombines TRBV29-1 with TRBJ2-6; 10 nucleotides agree with TRBD1. Germline V gives CDR1 SQVTM, CDR2 ANQGSEA. The CDR3 spans 16 residues. V dropped 5 bases and J dropped 2; count of bases not matched to a gene: 6. The CDR3 DNA follows: TGCAGCGTTCGAACAGGACAGGGGGCTGGGGCCAACGTCCTGACTTTC. Amino acid sequence: CSVRTGQGAGANVLTF.

The sample holds a few counts of this clonotype. The chain has TRBV12-3 or TRBV12-4 and TRBJ2-5, with D uncertain. V shed 6 bases and J shed 7 bases, with 18 bases lying between them. The CDR3 is 14 residues long. The CDR3, as DNA: TGTGCCAGCAGCCCCCGGACGGCCAGAGGGACCCAGTACTTC. Translated: CASSPRTARGTQYF.

This chain uses TRBV6-1 with TRBJ2-7; D is perhaps TRBD2 (5 bases). Germline values: CDR1 MNHNS, CDR2 SASEGT. This CDR3 is 14 amino acids long. Trimming pared 6 bases from V and 2 bases from J, leaving 14 bases between. CDR3 sequence reads: CASSRADFTYEQYF. CDR3 bases: TGTGCCAGCAGCCGAGCGGACTTCACCTACGAGCAGTACTTC.

This clonotype has just a few counts. V and J are TRBV28 and TRBJ1-6; D gene ambiguous. The V and J ends lost 3 bases and 9 bases respectively, with 12 bases between them. The CDR3 sequence is 14 residues long. Germline-derived CDR1 and CDR2 are MDHEN and SYDVKM. The CDR3 DNA is TGTGCCAGCAGTTTGGACCTATCGATTTCACCCCTCCACTTT. Protein sequence: CASSLDLSISPLHF.

This chain joins TRBV10-3 and TRBJ2-2; 7 positions agree with TRBD1. Looked up from germline, CDR1 is ENHRY and CDR2 is SYGVKD. The CDR3 is 18 residues long. Trimming cost V 11 bases and J 0 bases; bases outside gene matches: 18. The chain's CDR3 is CAAYPHVTGATNTGELFF. Written as DNA, the CDR3 is TGTGCCGCTTATCCCCATGTAACAGGGGCTACGAACACCGGGGAGCTGTTTTTT.

J is TRBJ2-3 and V is TRBV4-2, with D hard to call. Germline CDR1 LGHNA, CDR2 YNFKEQ. V was clipped by 4 bases and J by 5 bases, with 13 bases between them. The CDR3 has 14 residues. CDR3 DNA: TGTGCCAGCAGCCGCCGGGCGGACGAAGATACGCAGTATTTT. This gives the protein CASSRRADEDTQYF.

This clonotype has just a few counts. The chain joins TRBV5-4 to TRBJ2-5; D unresolved. The CDR3 is 11 residues long. The germline gives CDR1 SGHNT, CDR2 YYREEE (reference sequence). The V gene lost 4 bases and the J gene lost 6 bases, with 7 bases spanning the gap. This CDR3 is CASSASKTQYF. The CDR3 coding sequence is TGTGCCAGCAGCGCGAGTAAGACCCAGTACTTC.

The chain couples TRBV7-2 to TRBJ2-3, with D possibly being TRBD1 (6 bases). V lost 7 bases to trimming and J lost 0 bases, with 14 bases between them. CDR1 is SGHTA, CDR2 FQGNSA, per germline. The CDR3 spans 15 residues. The DNA of the CDR3 is TGTGCCAGCATCCTCCGGGACACTAGCACAGATACGCAGTATTTT. Residues: CASILRDTSTDTQYF. The full variable domain, in which reference TRBV7-2 and TRBJ2-3 provide the parts outside the CDR3, is GAGVSQSPSNKVTEKGKDVELRCDPISGHTALYWYRQSLGQGLEFLIYFQGNSAPDKSGLPSDRFSAERTGGSVSTLTIQRTQQEDSAVYLCASILRDTSTDTQYFGPGTRLTVL.

The J gene is TRBJ2-4, the V gene TRBV29-1; TRBD1 or TRBD2 may be the D gene (5 bases each). The CDR3 covers 12 residues. CDR1 and CDR2 (germline): SQVTM, ANQGSEA. The CDR3 spells CSALWGKNIQYF. The CDR3 bases are TGCAGTGCCCTGTGGGGGAAAAACATTCAGTACTTC.

J is TRBJ2-3 and V is TRBV20-1; weak D call: TRBD2 (6 bases). CDR1 and CDR2 (germline): DFQATT, SNEGSKA (reference sequence). V shed 7 bases and J shed 5 bases, with 10 bases lying between them. CDR3 length equals 11 residues. Written as DNA, the CDR3 is TGCAGTGTCGCGGGATTAGATACGCAGTATTTT. Protein: CSVAGLDTQYF.

This chain links TRBV20-1 with TRBJ2-1, with 8 nucleotides matching TRBD1. Trimming removed 6 bases from V and 5 bases from J; junction bases left unmatched: 9. This CDR3 has 14 residues. Germline CDR1 is DFQATT and CDR2 is SNEGSKA (reference sequence). The CDR3 loop is CSAPLLTGDNEQFF. The CDR3 nucleotides read TGCAGTGCCCCCCTTCTGACAGGGGACAATGAGCAGTTCTTC.

V gene TRBV11-1 combines with J gene TRBJ1-1; 7 bases agree with TRBD1. The V segment lost 1 base and the J segment 6 bases; nucleotides outside the gene matches: 5. Germline CDR1 and CDR2: SGHAT and FQDESV (reference sequence). CDR3 length: 14 amino acids. The CDR3 protein is CASSLGQGRPEAFF. CDR3 coding DNA: TGTGCCAGCAGCTTAGGACAGGGTCGGCCTGAAGCTTTCTTT.

The chain recombines TRBV7-2 with TRBJ2-3; 9 bases agree with TRBD2. Germline CDR1 is SGHTA and CDR2 is FQGNSA. This CDR3 is built from 14 residues. The V and J ends lost 0 bases and 9 bases, in that order; junction bases with no gene match: 4. CDR3: CASSLAGTSRTQYF. The CDR3 nucleotides read TGTGCCAGCAGCTTAGCCGGGACTAGCCGAACGCAGTATTTT.

This clonotype is a singleton in its sample. This chain links TRBV12-5 with TRBJ2-1, with TRBD2 identical over 8 bases. V shed 6 bases, J shed 7 bases, and the junction held 8 bases outside the gene matches. This CDR3 is built from 14 residues. Germline V gene data show CDR1 as LGHNT and CDR2 as FRNRAP. The CDR3 loop reads CASGRTSSTNEQFF. The CDR3 DNA is TGTGCTAGTGGCCGGACTAGCTCGACGAATGAGCAGTTCTTC.